A selection of T cell receptor beta chains follows, all from one sample in a study of regulatory T cells in long-lasting Graves disease. MiXCR, applied by TCRdb to the multiplex PCR reads, yields one record per CDR3 protein. The sample holds over 650,000 distinct CDR3 sequences, 25% to 35% seen once. Source: peripheral blood mononuclear cells (PBMCs), taken when the disease was refractory, from a patient treated with antithyroid drugs. These receptors were collected from a female donor with Graves disease. Each CDR3 is given with its conserved first and last residue. The order of the fields is clone size, J gene, D gene, V gene, CDR3 protein, CDR3 DNA. The D gene is left open where the match is weak. Part of the rows lack a size; the others show once, few, many or a class for expanded clones.

>.|TRBJ2-1|.|TRBV14
CASSQDTEQFF
TGTGCCAGCAGCCAAGACACGGAGCAGTTCTTC
>few|TRBJ2-7|.|TRBV29-1
CSVEGESYEQYF
TGCAGCGTTGAGGGAGAATCCTACGAGCAGTACTTC
>few|TRBJ1-6|.|TRBV27
CASSLVGGRGNSPLHF
TGTGCCAGCAGTTTGGTGGGGGGGAGAGGTAATTCACCCCTCCACTTT
>few|TRBJ1-2|.|TRBV7-9
CASSPRTESGGYTF
TGTGCCAGCAGCCCCCGTACGGAGAGCGGTGGCTACACCTTC
>.|TRBJ1-1|TRBD1|TRBV30
CAWSVRGQKNTEAFF
TGTGCCTGGAGTGTTAGGGGACAGAAGAACACTGAAGCTTTCTTT
>few|TRBJ2-6|.|TRBV12-5
CASGLVLRGPGANVLTF
TGTGCTAGTGGTTTGGTATTACGAGGGCCTGGGGCCAACGTCCTGACTTTC
>.|TRBJ1-4|TRBD1|TRBV30
CAWSPGGTNEKLFF
TGTGCCTGGAGTCCAGGGGGCACTAATGAAAAACTGTTTTTT
>many|TRBJ2-5|TRBD1|TRBV12-3/TRBV12-4
CASSLGTGGRETQYF
TGTGCCAGCAGTCTTGGGACAGGGGGCAGGGAGACCCAGTACTTC
>.|TRBJ2-7|.|TRBV20-1
CSARGERATYEQYF
TGCAGTGCTAGGGGGGAGAGGGCGACCTACGAGCAGTACTTC
>.|TRBJ1-2|TRBD1|TRBV20-1
CSASTGGTNYGYTF
TGCAGTGCTAGTACAGGGGGTACTAACTATGGCTACACCTTC
>.|TRBJ2-3|.|TRBV10-3
CAISGGGSTDTQYF
TGTGCCATCAGTGGTGGCGGGAGCACAGATACGCAGTATTTT
>.|TRBJ2-5|.|TRBV28
CASSRTRGLKETQYF
TGTGCCAGCAGCCGGACTAGGGGGCTGAAAGAGACCCAGTACTTC
>.|TRBJ1-1|TRBD1|TRBV29-1
CSVDSGTGKQNAGAFF
TGCAGCGTTGACTCCGGGACAGGGAAACAGAACGCTGGAGCTTTCTTT
>.|TRBJ1-4|.|TRBV20-1
CSARVPQGMTNEKLFF
TGCAGTGCTAGAGTCCCGCAGGGGATGACTAATGAAAAACTGTTTTTT
>few|TRBJ2-1|.|TRBV27
CASSLRGEQFF
TGTGCCAGCAGTCTGAGGGGTGAGCAGTTCTTC
>few|TRBJ1-2|.|TRBV6-1
CASSESHPGVFYGYTF
TGTGCCAGCAGTGAATCGCACCCAGGGGTGTTCTATGGCTACACCTTC
>.|TRBJ2-7|TRBD2|TRBV13
CASSYGLAGRYF
TGTGCCAGCAGCTACGGACTAGCGGGGCGGTACTTC
>.|TRBJ1-1|.|TRBV14
CASSQDRPSEAFF
TGTGCCAGCAGCCAAGACAGGCCCTCTGAAGCTTTCTTT
>.|TRBJ1-1|.|TRBV2
CASSEFFGLENTEAFF
TGTGCCAGCAGTGAATTCTTTGGGCTGGAGAACACTGAAGCTTTCTTT
>many|TRBJ1-2|.|TRBV6-1
CASSRTALYGYTF
TGTGCCAGCAGTAGGACAGCTCTCTATGGCTACACCTTC
>.|TRBJ2-7|.|TRBV20-1
CSARDITGNRYEQYF
TGCAGTGCTAGAGATATTACGGGGAACCGCTACGAGCAGTACTTC
>.|TRBJ2-3|.|TRBV20-1
CSVPVTRGFTSTDTQYF
TGCAGTGTCCCGGTCACCAGGGGCTTTACTAGCACAGATACGCAGTATTTT
>few|TRBJ1-6|.|TRBV12-3/TRBV12-4
CASRDKLSSYNSPLHF
TGTGCCAGCAGAGACAAATTGAGCTCCTATAATTCACCCCTCCACTTT
>many|TRBJ1-2|TRBD1|TRBV7-9
CASSLGTGTGDGYTF
TGTGCCAGCAGCCTAGGAACCGGGACAGGGGATGGCTACACCTTC
>.|TRBJ1-1|TRBD1|TRBV10-3
CAISRTGNSDEAFF
TGTGCCATCAGTAGGACAGGGAATAGCGATGAAGCTTTCTTT
>.|TRBJ1-2|.|TRBV11-2
CASSLDIQGYGYTF
TGTGCCAGCAGCTTAGATATCCAGGGCTATGGCTACACCTTC
>few|TRBJ1-1|TRBD1|TRBV6-1
CASRKTGGDTEAFF
TGTGCCAGCAGAAAGACAGGGGGGGACACTGAAGCTTTCTTT
>.|TRBJ2-2|.|TRBV6-2/TRBV6-3
CASRTASTGELFF
TGTGCCAGCAGGACAGCGAGCACCGGGGAGCTGTTTTTT
>many|TRBJ2-7|TRBD2|TRBV28
CASSLISGSSYEQYF
TGTGCCAGCAGTTTAATTAGCGGGAGCTCCTACGAGCAGTACTTC
>many|TRBJ2-2|.|TRBV12-3/TRBV12-4
CASLAANTGELFF
TGTGCCAGCCTCGCCGCGAACACCGGGGAGCTGTTTTTT
>once|TRBJ2-1|TRBD2|TRBV11-2
CASSGTLAGVSYNEQFF
TGTGCCAGCAGCGGAACCTTAGCGGGAGTATCCTACAATGAGCAGTTCTTC
>.|TRBJ1-1|.|TRBV7-9
CASSLMTRTNTEAFF
TGTGCCAGCAGCCTAATGACACGGACGAACACTGAAGCTTTCTTT
>.|TRBJ2-2|.|TRBV20-1
CSAKKRRPNTGELFF
TGCAGTGCTAAAAAGCGTAGGCCGAACACCGGGGAGCTGTTTTTT
>.|TRBJ2-7|TRBD1|TRBV6-8
CASRDRGIYEQYF
TGTGCCAGCAGGGACAGGGGGATCTACGAGCAGTACTTC
>.|TRBJ2-2|TRBD2|TRBV5-6
CASSSFGGLAGVSANTGELFF
TGTGCCAGCAGCTCTTTTGGGGGACTAGCGGGAGTTTCGGCGAACACCGGGGAGCTGTTTTTT
>few|TRBJ1-2|.|TRBV20-1
CSAPREGSGYGYTF
TGCAGTGCTCCCAGGGAGGGGTCGGGCTATGGCTACACCTTC
>few|TRBJ1-4|TRBD1|TRBV28
CASREYRGPFNEKLFF
TGTGCCAGCAGGGAATACAGGGGACCTTTTAATGAAAAACTGTTTTTT
>few|TRBJ2-7|TRBD1|TRBV6-5
CASSFSGQEGSYEQYF
TGTGCCAGCAGTTTTTCGGGACAGGAGGGCTCCTACGAGCAGTACTTC
>many|TRBJ2-7|.|TRBV12-5
CASGPVLSYEQYF
TGTGCTAGTGGCCCTGTTCTCTCCTACGAGCAGTACTTC
>.|TRBJ1-3|.|TRBV19
CASSKATEGTGNTIYF
TGTGCCAGTAGTAAAGCGACGGAGGGGACTGGAAACACCATATATTTT
>.|TRBJ1-2|.|TRBV28
CASSPQRRYGYTF
TGTGCCAGCAGCCCTCAGCGGCGGTACGGCTACACCTTC
>.|TRBJ1-1|TRBD1|TRBV20-1
CSARGLGGNMNTEAFF
TGCAGTGCTAGGGGCTTAGGGGGCAACATGAACACTGAAGCTTTCTTT
>.|TRBJ2-7|.|TRBV20-1
CSASRQSYEQYF
TGCAGTGCCTCGCGGCAATCCTACGAGCAGTACTTC
>.|TRBJ1-6|.|TRBV30
CAWSGQQGFQSPLHF
TGTGCCTGGAGTGGGCAGCAGGGGTTTCAGTCACCCCTCCACTTT
>.|TRBJ2-5|.|TRBV5-5
CASSFTQETQYF
TGTGCCAGCAGCTTCACACAAGAGACCCAGTACTTC
>few|TRBJ2-7|.|TRBV20-1
CSARGSRASYEQYF
TGCAGTGCTAGGGGTAGCAGAGCTTCCTACGAGCAGTACTTC
>few|TRBJ1-3|.|TRBV2
CASSGGGYRKGNTIYF
TGTGCCAGCAGTGGGGGGGGATACCGAAAAGGAAACACCATATATTTT
>.|TRBJ2-2|TRBD2|TRBV27
CASSLSIGLAGEGELFF
TGTGCCAGCAGTTTATCGATTGGGCTAGCGGGCGAAGGGGAGCTGTTTTTT
>.|TRBJ2-7|TRBD1|TRBV6-5
CASSWMGQGASPSYEQYF
TGTGCCAGCAGTTGGATGGGACAGGGAGCTTCGCCCTCCTACGAGCAGTACTTC
>few|TRBJ1-2|.|TRBV30
CAWSVKLLANYGYTF
TGTGCCTGGAGTGTAAAACTTTTAGCTAACTATGGCTACACCTTC
>.|TRBJ2-1|TRBD2|TRBV20-1
CSATPLAGTYNEQFF
TGCAGTGCTACACCACTAGCGGGAACTTACAATGAGCAGTTCTTC
>.|TRBJ1-1|TRBD1|TRBV28
CASSQDREGDTEAFF
TGTGCCAGCTCACAAGACAGGGAGGGCGACACTGAAGCTTTCTTT
>.|TRBJ1-1|.|TRBV3-1
CASSPTQFREMNTEAFF
TGTGCCAGCAGCCCTACCCAATTCCGGGAGATGAACACTGAAGCTTTCTTT
>many|TRBJ2-5|TRBD2|TRBV12-3/TRBV12-4
CASSRRGLGDGETQYF
TGTGCCAGCAGCCGCCGGGGACTAGGCGATGGAGAGACCCAGTACTTC
>few|TRBJ2-7|.|TRBV15
CATSRSSRYEQYF
TGTGCCACCAGCAGGAGCAGCCGATACGAGCAGTACTTC
>.|TRBJ1-3|.|TRBV28
CASSFGKYSGNTIYF
TGTGCCAGCAGTTTCGGGAAGTACTCTGGAAACACCATATATTTT
>.|TRBJ2-1|TRBD2|TRBV7-3
CASSLNGGLAGIGEQFF
TGTGCCAGCAGCTTAAATGGCGGACTAGCGGGAATTGGTGAGCAGTTCTTC